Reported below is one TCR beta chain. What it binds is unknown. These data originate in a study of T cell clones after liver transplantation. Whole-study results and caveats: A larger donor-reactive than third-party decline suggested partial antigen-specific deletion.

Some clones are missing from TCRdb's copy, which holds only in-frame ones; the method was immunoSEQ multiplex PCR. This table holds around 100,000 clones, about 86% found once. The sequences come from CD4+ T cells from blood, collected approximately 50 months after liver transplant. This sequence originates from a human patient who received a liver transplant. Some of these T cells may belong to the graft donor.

CDR3 protein: CASSPRRITDTQYF. The CDR3 coding sequence is TGTGCCAGCAGCCCAAGACGAATCACAGATACGCAGTATTTT. The rearrangement uses TRBV7-8 and TRBJ2-3; D unresolved. The germline V gene encodes CDR1 SGHVS and CDR2 FQNEAQ. V was clipped by 5 bases and J by 2 bases, with 11 bases between them. This CDR3 comprises 14 residues.